This T cell receptor (beta chain) was retrieved from a study of cytomegalovirus exposure and HLA in healthy donors. Researchers ran the PCR with 60 Vbeta and 13 Jbeta primers. The repertoire was sequenced with immunoSEQ multiplex PCR; TCRdb's copy has only in-frame clones and lacks some. This sample has roughly 80,000 clones, with around 84% found just once. Points on this clone: Its antigen is undetermined.

Findings and limits, study-wide: The study listed about 150 cytomegalovirus-associated TCR beta chains. With later analysis, a missense DCLRE1C variant became linked to TCR beta V- and J-gene trimming. Later analysis identified about 17,000 TCR beta sequences associated with HLA alleles, using a false discovery rate threshold of 0.05.

Trimming took 2 bases from V and 8 from J; bases not matched to a gene: 5. This CDR3 region has 13 residues. Germline V gene data show CDR1 as KGHSH and CDR2 as LQKENI. Sequencing used PBMCs. The receptor was isolated from a woman aged 45 to 65 in good health and CMV-seronegative. The chain has TRBV18 and TRBJ1-2; 7 bases match TRBD1. In DNA form, the CDR3 reads TGTGCCAGCTCACCAGAGACAGGGTGGGGCTACACCTTC. This encodes CASSPETGWGYTF.